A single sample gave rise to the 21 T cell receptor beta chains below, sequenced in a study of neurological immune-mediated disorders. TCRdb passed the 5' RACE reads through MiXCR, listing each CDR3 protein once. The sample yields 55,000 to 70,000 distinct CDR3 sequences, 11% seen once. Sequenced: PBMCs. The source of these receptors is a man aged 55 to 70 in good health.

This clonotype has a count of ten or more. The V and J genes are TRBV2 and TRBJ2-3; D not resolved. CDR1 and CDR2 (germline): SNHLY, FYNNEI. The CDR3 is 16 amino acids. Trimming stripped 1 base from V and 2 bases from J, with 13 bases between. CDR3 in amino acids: CASSEVTGPPTDTQYF. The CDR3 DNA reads TGTGCCAGCAGTGAAGTTACCGGGCCCCCCACAGATACGCAGTATTTT. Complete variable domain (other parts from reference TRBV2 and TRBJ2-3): EPEVTQTPSHQVTQMGQEVILRCVPISNHLYFYWYRQILGQKVEFLVSFYNNEISEKSEIFDDQFSVERPDGSNFTLKIRSTKLEDSAMYFCASSEVTGPPTDTQYFGPGTRLTVL.

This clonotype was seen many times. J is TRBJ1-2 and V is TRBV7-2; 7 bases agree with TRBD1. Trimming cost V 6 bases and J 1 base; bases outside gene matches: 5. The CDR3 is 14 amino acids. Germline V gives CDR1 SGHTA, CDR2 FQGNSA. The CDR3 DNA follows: TGTGCCAGCAGTCTGACAGGGAATAACTATGGCTACACCTTC. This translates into CASSLTGNNYGYTF.

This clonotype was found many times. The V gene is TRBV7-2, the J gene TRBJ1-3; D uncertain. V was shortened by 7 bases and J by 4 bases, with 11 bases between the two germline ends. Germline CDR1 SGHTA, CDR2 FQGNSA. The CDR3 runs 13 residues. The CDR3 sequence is CASTTSGGNTIYF. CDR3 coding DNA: TGTGCCAGCACCACGTCGGGAGGAAACACCATATATTTT.

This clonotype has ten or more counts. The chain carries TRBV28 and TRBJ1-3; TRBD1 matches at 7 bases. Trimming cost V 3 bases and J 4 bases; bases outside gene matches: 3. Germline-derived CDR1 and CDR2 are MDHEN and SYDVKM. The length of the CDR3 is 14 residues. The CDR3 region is CASSFPQGGNTIYF. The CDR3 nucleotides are TGTGCCAGCAGTTTCCCACAGGGGGGAAACACCATATATTTT.

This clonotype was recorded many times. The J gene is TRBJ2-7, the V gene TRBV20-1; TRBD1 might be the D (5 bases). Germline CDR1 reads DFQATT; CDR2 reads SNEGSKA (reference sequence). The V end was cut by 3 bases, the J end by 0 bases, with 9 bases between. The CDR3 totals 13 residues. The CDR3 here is CSASPRDSYEQYF. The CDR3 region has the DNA TGCAGTGCTAGTCCCAGGGACTCCTACGAGCAGTACTTC.

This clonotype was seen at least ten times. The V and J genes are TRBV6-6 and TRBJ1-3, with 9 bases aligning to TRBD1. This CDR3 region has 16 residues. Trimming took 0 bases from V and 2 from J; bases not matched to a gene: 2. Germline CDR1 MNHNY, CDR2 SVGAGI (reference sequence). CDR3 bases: TGTGCCAGCAGTTACTCAGGGACAGGGACTGGAAACACCATATATTTT. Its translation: CASSYSGTGTGNTIYF.

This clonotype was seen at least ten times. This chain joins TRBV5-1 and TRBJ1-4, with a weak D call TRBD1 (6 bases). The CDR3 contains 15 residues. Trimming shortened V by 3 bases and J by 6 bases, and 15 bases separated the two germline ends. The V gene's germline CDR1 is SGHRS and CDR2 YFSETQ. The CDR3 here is CASSYSTGLDEKLFF. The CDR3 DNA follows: TGCGCCAGCAGCTATTCGACAGGTCTGGATGAAAAACTGTTTTTT.

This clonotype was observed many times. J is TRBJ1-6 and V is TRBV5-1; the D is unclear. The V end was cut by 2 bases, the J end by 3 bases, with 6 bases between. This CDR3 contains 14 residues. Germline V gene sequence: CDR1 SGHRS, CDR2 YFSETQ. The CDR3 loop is CASSFAVYNSPLHF. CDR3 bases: TGCGCCAGCAGCTTCGCGGTCTATAATTCACCCCTCCACTTT.

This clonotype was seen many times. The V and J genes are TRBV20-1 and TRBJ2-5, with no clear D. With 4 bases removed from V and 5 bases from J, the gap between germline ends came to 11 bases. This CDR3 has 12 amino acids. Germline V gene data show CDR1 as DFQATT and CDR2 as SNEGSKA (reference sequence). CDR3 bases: TGCAGTGCTACTACGAATTGGGAGACCCAGTACTTC. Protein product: CSATTNWETQYF.

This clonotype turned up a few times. The CDR3 sequence: CASSVGGEGDGELFF. In DNA, the CDR3 is TGTGCCAGCAGCGTAGGAGGAGAGGGGGACGGGGAGCTGTTTTTT. The V call is TRBV9, the J call TRBJ2-2; D perhaps matches TRBD1 (6 bases). Trimming shortened V by 0 bases and J by 7 bases, and 13 bases separated the two germline ends. The CDR3 covers 15 residues. CDR1 is SGDLS and CDR2 is YYNGEE in the germline V gene.

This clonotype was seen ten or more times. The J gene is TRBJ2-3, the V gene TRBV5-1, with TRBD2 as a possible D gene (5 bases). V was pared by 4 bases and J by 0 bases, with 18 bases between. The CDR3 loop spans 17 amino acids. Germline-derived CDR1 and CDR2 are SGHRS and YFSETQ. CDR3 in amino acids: CASSPRGSLSSTDTQYF. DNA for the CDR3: TGCGCCAGCAGCCCCCGGGGTAGCCTATCTAGCACAGATACGCAGTATTTT.

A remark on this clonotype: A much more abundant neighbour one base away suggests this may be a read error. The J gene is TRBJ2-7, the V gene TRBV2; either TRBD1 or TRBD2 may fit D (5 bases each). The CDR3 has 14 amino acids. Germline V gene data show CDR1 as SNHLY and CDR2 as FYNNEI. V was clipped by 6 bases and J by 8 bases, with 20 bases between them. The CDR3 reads CASRAGTASVKQYF. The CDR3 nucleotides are TGTGCCAGCAGAGCAGGGACCGCGTCTGTGAAGCAGTACTTC.

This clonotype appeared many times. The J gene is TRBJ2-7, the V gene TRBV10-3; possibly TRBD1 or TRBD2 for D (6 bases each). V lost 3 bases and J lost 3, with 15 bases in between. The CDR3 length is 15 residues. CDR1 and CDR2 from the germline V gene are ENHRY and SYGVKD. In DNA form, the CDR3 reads TGTGCCATCAGTGACCCCGGGGGCGGCCACTACGAGCAGTACTTC. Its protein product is CAISDPGGGHYEQYF.

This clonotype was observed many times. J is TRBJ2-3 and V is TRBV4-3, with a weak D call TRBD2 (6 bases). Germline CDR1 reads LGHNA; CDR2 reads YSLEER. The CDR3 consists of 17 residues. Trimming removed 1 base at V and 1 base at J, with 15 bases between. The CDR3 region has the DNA TGCGCCAGCAGCCAAGCGCCGGTGGGCGGGGGCACAGATACGCAGTATTTT. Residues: CASSQAPVGGGTDTQYF.

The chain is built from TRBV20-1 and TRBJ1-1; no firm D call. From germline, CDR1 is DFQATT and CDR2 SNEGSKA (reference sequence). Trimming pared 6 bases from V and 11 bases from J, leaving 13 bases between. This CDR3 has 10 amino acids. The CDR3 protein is CSAREFEAFF. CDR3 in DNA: TGCAGTGCGCGGGAATTTGAGGCTTTCTTT.

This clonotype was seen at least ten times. CDR3 bases: TGCAGTGCTAGGGCCCATGATAATTCACCCCTCCACTTT. Translating it yields CSARAHDNSPLHF. This rearrangement joins TRBV20-1 to TRBJ1-6; D not certain. The CDR3 consists of 13 residues. The ends were cut back, 3 bases at V and 5 bases at J, with 8 bases in the middle. From germline, CDR1 is DFQATT and CDR2 SNEGSKA (reference sequence).

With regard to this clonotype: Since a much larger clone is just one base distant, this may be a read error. CDR3 residues: CANSPLERVLTYEQYF. In DNA form, the CDR3 reads TGTGCCAACTCCCCCCTCGAGAGGGTTCTGACCTACGAGCAGTACTTC. The chain links TRBV18 to TRBJ2-7, with a possible D match to TRBD2 (5 bases). V lost 10 bases and J lost 2, with 24 bases in between. Germline V gives CDR1 KGHSH, CDR2 LQKENI. The CDR3 is 16 residues long. Drawing the rest from reference TRBV18 and TRBJ2-7, the complete variable domain is NAGVMQNPRHLVRRRGQEARLRCSPMKGHSHVYWYRQLPEEGLKFMVYLQKENIIDESGMPKERFSAEFPKEGPSILRIQQVVRGDSAAYFCANSPLERVLTYEQYFGPGTRLTVT.

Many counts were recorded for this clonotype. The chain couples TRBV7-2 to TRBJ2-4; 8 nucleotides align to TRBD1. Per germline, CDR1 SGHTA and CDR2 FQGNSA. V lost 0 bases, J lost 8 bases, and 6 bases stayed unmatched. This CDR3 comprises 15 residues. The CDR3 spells CASSLAQGARDIQYF. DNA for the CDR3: TGTGCCAGCAGCTTAGCGCAGGGGGCGCGAGACATTCAGTACTTC.

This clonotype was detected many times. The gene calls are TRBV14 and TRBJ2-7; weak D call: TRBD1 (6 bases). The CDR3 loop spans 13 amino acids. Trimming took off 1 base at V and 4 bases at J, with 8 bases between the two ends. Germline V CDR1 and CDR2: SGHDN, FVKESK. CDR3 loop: CASSQVGGYEQYF. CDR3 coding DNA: TGTGCCAGCAGCCAAGTAGGGGGATACGAGCAGTACTTC.

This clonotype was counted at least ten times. The CDR3 reads CAWGQVGQPQHF. Here the CDR3 DNA reads TGTGCCTGGGGACAGGTTGGGCAGCCCCAGCATTTT. The chain recombines TRBV30 with TRBJ1-5; 7 positions match TRBD1. Germline V gene sequence: CDR1 GTSNPN, CDR2 SVGIG (reference sequence). V shed 5 bases, J shed 7 bases, and the junction held 5 bases outside the gene matches. There are 12 residues in the CDR3. Using reference TRBV30 and TRBJ1-5 for the parts outside the CDR3, the full variable domain is SQTIHQWPATLVQPVGSPLSLECTVEGTSNPNLYWYRQAAGRGLQLLFYSVGIGQISSEVPQNLSASRPQDRQFILSSKKLLLSDSGFYLCAWGQVGQPQHFGDGTRLSIL.

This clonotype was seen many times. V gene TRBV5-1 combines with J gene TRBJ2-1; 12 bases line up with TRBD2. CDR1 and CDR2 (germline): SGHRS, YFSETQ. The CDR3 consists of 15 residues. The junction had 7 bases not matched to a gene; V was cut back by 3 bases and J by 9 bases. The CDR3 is CASSSRTSGVTEQFF. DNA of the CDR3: TGCGCCAGCAGCTCTAGGACTAGCGGGGTTACTGAGCAGTTCTTC.